This TCR beta chain derives from a study of T cell responses to AZD1222 COVID-19 vaccine. CDR1 and CDR2 from the germline V gene are SGHVS and FQNEAQ. V lost 1 base to trimming and J lost 8 bases, with 11 bases between them. The CDR3 is 13 amino acids. TCRdb's table, derived via immunoSEQ multiplex PCR, lists solely in-frame clones and lacks some. The table shows some 200,000 clones, with around 92% occurring only once. Sequencing was performed on peripheral blood, taken on day 0 of AZD1222 vaccination. V and J are TRBV7-8 and TRBJ1-1; D uncertain. This TCR was sampled from an adult in good health. CDR3 in DNA: TGTGCCAGCAGCTTAGAGGTCCGGAAGGAAGCTTTCTTT. As protein: CASSLEVRKEAFF. The whole variable domain, filled in from reference TRBV7-8 and TRBJ1-1, reads GAGVSQSPRYKVAKRGQDVALRCDPISGHVSLFWYQQALGQGPEFLTYFQNEAQLDKSGLPSDRFFAERPEGSVSTLKIQRTQQEDSAVYLCASSLEVRKEAFFGQGTRLTVV.